Given below is one T cell receptor beta chain in context. The sample comes from a study of blood T cell repertoires in COVID-19. The overall study: COVID-19 samples collected from the United States, Italy and Spain covered acute and convalescent phases. Sample material is recorded as cDNA or gDNA derived from T cells, B-cell-depleted T cells, or PBMCs.

As handled by the study authors: Estimation of nucleated cell counts relied on the amplification of reference gene primers. TCRdb's table, derived via immunoSEQ multiplex PCR, lists solely in-frame clones and lacks some. V and J calls and clone size are given by that table; D and trimming were obtained from the DNA. The sample consists of under 450,000 clones, 81% of them appearing once. CDR1 is MNHNS, CDR2 SASEGT, per germline. This CDR3 contains 15 residues. V was pared by 2 bases and J by 2 bases, with 3 bases of the junction left unmatched. The origin of this receptor is a human donor with acute or convalescent COVID-19. The donor label of this sample is uncertain. Sequencing was performed on peripheral blood. The V and J genes are TRBV6-1 and TRBJ2-7; 10 nucleotides match TRBD1. The CDR3 DNA reads as TGTGCCAGCAGTGAACCGGGACAGGGGACCTACGAGCAGTACTTC. Translated: CASSEPGQGTYEQYF.